The 26 T cell receptor beta chains below come from one sample, sequenced in a study of cytomegalovirus exposure and HLA in healthy donors. TCRdb's copy holds only in-frame clones and misses some; the assay was immunoSEQ multiplex PCR. Among about 110,000 clones listed, about 85% were seen once. What was sequenced was PBMCs. These receptors were collected from a woman aged 18-29 years in good health and CMV-seropositive.

The chain links TRBV4-1 to TRBJ1-1, with D unclear. The CDR3 is 13 amino acids. The germline V and J ends were trimmed by 0 bases and 7 bases, with 9 bases remaining between them. CDR1 MGHRA and CDR2 YSYEKL come from the germline V gene. CDR3 sequence (DNA): TGCGCCAGCAGCCAAGATTTCCCCGGTGAAGCTTTCTTT. This codes for CASSQDFPGEAFF.

The gene calls are TRBV2 and TRBJ2-1, with 7 bases identical to TRBD2. There are 16 residues in the CDR3. V trimming: 1 base; J trimming: 4 bases; junction bases outside the gene matches: 7. From germline, CDR1 is SNHLY and CDR2 FYNNEI. The CDR3 is CASSEEGTNPYNEQFF. CDR3 DNA: TGTGCCAGCAGTGAAGAGGGGACTAACCCTTACAATGAGCAGTTCTTC.

This sequence joins TRBV4-2 and TRBJ2-3, with 10 positions matching TRBD1. The CDR3 has 15 residues. Germline loops: CDR1 LGHNA, CDR2 YNFKEQ. V lost 3 bases to trimming and J lost 5 bases; unmatched junction nucleotides: 5. The CDR3 nucleotides read TGTGCCAGCAGCCAGACAGGGGGCAGGTTAGATACGCAGTATTTT. Translated: CASSQTGGRLDTQYF.

This chain connects TRBV6-1 to TRBJ2-7, with 8 bases that match TRBD1. The CDR3 sequence is 14 residues long. Germline values: CDR1 MNHNS, CDR2 SASEGT. After removal of 6 bases from V and 3 bases from J, the junction contained 7 bases not matched to a gene. The CDR3 loop reads CASRPDRGDYEQYF. As DNA, the CDR3 is TGTGCCAGCAGACCCGACAGGGGCGACTACGAGCAGTACTTC.

The chain has TRBV10-1 and TRBJ2-2; TRBD1 might be the D (6 bases). This CDR3 has 15 amino acids. Trimming left V 7 bases short and J 1 base short, with 13 bases between. Germline V gene sequence: CDR1 WNHNN, CDR2 SYGVQD (reference sequence). In DNA form, the CDR3 reads TGCGCCAGCACCAATCCAGGGGTGAACACCGGGGAGCTGTTTTTT. This gives the protein CASTNPGVNTGELFF.

The chain carries TRBV14 and TRBJ2-1, with 9 bases matching TRBD2. From germline, CDR1 is SGHDN and CDR2 FVKESK. V was pared by 4 bases and J by 3 bases, with 10 bases of the junction left unmatched. The CDR3 is made up of 17 amino acids. The CDR3 DNA follows: TGTGCCAGCAGCCGGAGGTTAGCGGGGGAGTACTACAATGAGCAGTTCTTC. It is translated as CASSRRLAGEYYNEQFF.

This chain uses TRBV18 with TRBJ1-1; tentatively, D is TRBD1 (5 bases). The CDR3 is 14 amino acids. V gave up 3 bases and J gave up 2 bases, with 10 bases separating them. Germline V gene lookup returns CDR1 KGHSH and CDR2 LQKENI. Written as DNA, the CDR3 is TGTGCCAGCTCACCCGCGGGGCTTAACACTGAAGCTTTCTTT. Protein: CASSPAGLNTEAFF.

V and J are TRBV28 and TRBJ2-7; TRBD1 aligns across 11 bases. The CDR3 sequence is 14 residues long. The germline V gene has CDR1 MDHEN and CDR2 SYDVKM. V lost 9 bases to trimming and J lost 3 bases; unmatched junction nucleotides: 7. Written as DNA, the CDR3 is TGTGCCAGTGGGACAGGGGGACAGGACTACGAGCAGTACTTC. Amino acids: CASGTGGQDYEQYF.

The V call is TRBV5-6, the J call TRBJ2-7, with TRBD1 matching 8 bases. Germline V gene sequence: CDR1 SGHDT, CDR2 YYEEEE. This CDR3 has 14 residues. With 4 bases clipped from V and 3 bases from J, the junction kept 6 bases outside the gene matches. CDR3 in DNA: TGTGCCAGCAGCCCAGGACAGGGTTTCTACGAGCAGTACTTC. Its protein product is CASSPGQGFYEQYF. The full variable domain, completed using reference TRBV5-6 and TRBJ2-7, is DAGVTQSPTHLIKTRGQQVTLRCSPKSGHDTVSWYQQALGQGPQFIFQYYEEEERQRGNFPDRFSGHQFPNYSSELNVNALLLGDSALYLCASSPGQGFYEQYFGPGTRLTVT.

The V gene is TRBV5-4, the J gene TRBJ2-1, with 10 bases matching TRBD1. The CDR3 consists of 14 residues. The germline V gene has CDR1 SGHNT and CDR2 YYREEE (reference sequence). After removal of 0 bases from V and 7 bases from J, the junction contained 1 base not matched to a gene. CDR3 loop: CASSLGDRGNEQFF. DNA for the CDR3: TGTGCCAGCAGCTTGGGGGACAGGGGTAATGAGCAGTTCTTC.

This chain links TRBV7-9 with TRBJ2-1; TRBD2 matches at 10 bases. The germline gives CDR1 SEHNR, CDR2 FQNEAQ (reference sequence). This CDR3 region has 16 residues. J gave up 6 bases and V 1 base, and 6 bases lay outside the gene matches. CDR3 nucleotide sequence: TGTGCCAGCAGCTTAGGTGCGGGACTAGCGTTCAATGAGCAGTTCTTC. Translation: CASSLGAGLAFNEQFF.

The chain employs TRBV15 and TRBJ1-2, with TRBD1 as a possible D gene (6 bases). Trimming cost V 5 bases and J 2 bases, with 15 bases left between them. The CDR3 has 15 amino acids. CDR1 and CDR2 (germline): LNHNV, YYDKDF (reference sequence). The CDR3 sequence is CATSPSRDTNYGYTF. The CDR3 DNA reads as TGTGCCACCAGCCCATCAAGGGACACGAACTATGGCTACACCTTC.

V usage is TRBV7-9 and J usage is TRBJ1-3; D is perhaps TRBD1 (5 bases). The germline V gene encodes CDR1 SEHNR and CDR2 FQNEAQ (reference sequence). The CDR3 length is 17 residues. The V gene lost 5 bases and the J gene lost 2 bases, with 19 bases spanning the gap. The CDR3 DNA sequence: TGTGCCAGCAGCACCTTTGGGGGGGGAACCCCTGGAAACACCATATATTTT. Its translation is CASSTFGGGTPGNTIYF.

J is TRBJ1-4 and V is TRBV7-8; TRBD1 aligns across 9 bases. Germline V CDR1 and CDR2: SGHVS, FQNEAQ. CDR3 length: 16 amino acids. V lost 6 bases, J lost 8 bases, and 13 bases stayed unmatched. This CDR3 is CASRHRGRSGREKLFF. CDR3 bases: TGTGCCAGCAGGCACAGGGGGCGCAGCGGAAGGGAAAAACTGTTTTTT.

The V and J genes are TRBV6-5 and TRBJ1-5; D ambiguous. Deletions cut 6 bases from V and 0 bases from J, with 9 bases between. Germline-derived CDR1 and CDR2 are MNHEY and SVGAGI. The length of the CDR3 is 14 residues. The chain's CDR3 is CASSPSSSNQPQHF. The CDR3 DNA is TGTGCCAGCAGCCCAAGTAGTAGCAATCAGCCCCAGCATTTT.

The V call is TRBV28, the J call TRBJ1-2; D gene uncertain. This CDR3 comprises 15 residues. The V end lost 4 bases, the J end lost 2 bases, and 14 bases lay between the germline ends. Germline assignment: CDR1 MDHEN and CDR2 SYDVKM. The CDR3 region is CASSYPRAGNYGYTF. DNA for the CDR3: TGTGCCAGCAGTTATCCTCGTGCAGGAAACTATGGCTACACCTTC.

This clone was seen only once. This sequence joins TRBV19 and TRBJ2-1; D might be TRBD2 (5 bases). V gave up 8 bases and J gave up 6 bases, with 17 bases separating them. This CDR3 comprises 14 residues. The germline CDR1 and CDR2 sequences are LNHDA and SQIVND (reference sequence). The DNA for the CDR3 is TGTGCCAGTCAAATCTCCTCACTAGGCAATGAGCAGTTCTTC. Translating gives CASQISSLGNEQFF.

The chain is built from TRBV5-1 and TRBJ2-5; 7 nucleotides line up with TRBD1. This CDR3 is built from 14 residues. V was pared by 0 bases and J by 5 bases, with 4 bases of the junction left unmatched. Germline V gene lookup returns CDR1 SGHRS and CDR2 YFSETQ. The CDR3 DNA sequence: TGCGCCAGCAGCTTGGGAGGGGGCCGGGAGACCCAGTACTTC. Translation gives CASSLGGGRETQYF.

This sequence joins TRBV10-3 and TRBJ1-2; TRBD1 matches at 8 bases. The CDR3 contains 13 residues. V lost 6 bases, J lost 5 bases, and 5 bases stayed unmatched. Germline CDR1 is ENHRY and CDR2 is SYGVKD. The CDR3 here is CAISDDRGYGYTF. The CDR3 DNA is TGTGCCATCAGCGACGACAGGGGATATGGCTACACCTTC.

This clone came up a few times. The J gene is TRBJ1-2, the V gene TRBV29-1; 11 nucleotides line up with TRBD1. The germline V gene encodes CDR1 SQVTM and CDR2 ANQGSEA. The CDR3 is made up of 15 amino acids. With 7 bases clipped from V and 3 bases from J, the junction kept 10 bases outside the gene matches. The CDR3 nucleotides read TGCAGCGCTCGGAAGGGGACAGGGGGATACTATGGCTACACCTTC. Amino acid sequence: CSARKGTGGYYGYTF.

This chain links TRBV6-4 with TRBJ1-2; perhaps TRBD1 as D (5 bases). Germline V gene sequence: CDR1 MRHNA, CDR2 SNTAGT. Trimming removed 2 bases at V and 4 bases at J, with 17 bases between. There are 16 residues in the CDR3. CDR3 amino acids: CASSDLPGGSGYGYTF. CDR3 nucleotide sequence: TGTGCCAGCAGTGACCTCCCCGGGGGGTCCGGCTATGGCTACACCTTC.

This sequence joins TRBV30 and TRBJ2-7; TRBD2 aligns across 10 bases. CDR1 is GTSNPN and CDR2 is SVGIG in the germline V gene (reference sequence). The CDR3 has 14 amino acids. The V and J ends lost 4 bases and 7 bases, in that order; junction bases with no gene match: 10. CDR3 in DNA: TGTGCCTGGACAGTCACGAGCGGGAGGGAAGAGCAGTACTTC. This encodes CAWTVTSGREEQYF.

The V gene is TRBV9, the J gene TRBJ1-5; a possible D gene is TRBD1 (6 bases). The CDR3 sequence is 15 residues long. CDR1 is SGDLS and CDR2 is YYNGEE in the germline V gene. V shed 3 bases and J shed 4 bases, with 14 bases lying between them. The CDR3 spells CASSEGDMWNQPQHF. Here the CDR3 DNA reads TGTGCCAGCAGCGAGGGGGACATGTGGAATCAGCCCCAGCATTTT.

J is TRBJ2-1 and V is TRBV9; weak D call: TRBD2 (6 bases). The length of the CDR3 is 15 residues. The V gene lost 0 bases and the J gene lost 5 bases, with 12 bases spanning the gap. Germline loops: CDR1 SGDLS, CDR2 YYNGEE. The CDR3 nucleotides are TGTGCCAGCAGCGTAGCGGGAGTTACCCACAATGAGCAGTTCTTC. This gives the protein CASSVAGVTHNEQFF.

The rearrangement joins TRBV4-1 to TRBJ1-2, with D possibly matching TRBD1 (6 bases). The CDR3 length is 14 residues. Germline V gene data show CDR1 as MGHRA and CDR2 as YSYEKL. V lost 0 bases, J lost 4 bases, and 9 bases lay in between. For the CDR3, the DNA is TGCGCCAGCAGCCAAGAAAGGACAGTCTATGGCTACACCTTC. Translation: CASSQERTVYGYTF.

J is TRBJ2-7 and V is TRBV19, with D hard to call. Germline values: CDR1 LNHDA, CDR2 SQIVND (reference sequence). The CDR3 is 11 residues long. Trimming shortened V by 6 bases and J by 4 bases, and 7 bases separated the two germline ends. The CDR3 sequence: CASRYAYEQYF. The CDR3 DNA sequence: TGTGCCAGTAGGTATGCGTACGAGCAGTACTTC.